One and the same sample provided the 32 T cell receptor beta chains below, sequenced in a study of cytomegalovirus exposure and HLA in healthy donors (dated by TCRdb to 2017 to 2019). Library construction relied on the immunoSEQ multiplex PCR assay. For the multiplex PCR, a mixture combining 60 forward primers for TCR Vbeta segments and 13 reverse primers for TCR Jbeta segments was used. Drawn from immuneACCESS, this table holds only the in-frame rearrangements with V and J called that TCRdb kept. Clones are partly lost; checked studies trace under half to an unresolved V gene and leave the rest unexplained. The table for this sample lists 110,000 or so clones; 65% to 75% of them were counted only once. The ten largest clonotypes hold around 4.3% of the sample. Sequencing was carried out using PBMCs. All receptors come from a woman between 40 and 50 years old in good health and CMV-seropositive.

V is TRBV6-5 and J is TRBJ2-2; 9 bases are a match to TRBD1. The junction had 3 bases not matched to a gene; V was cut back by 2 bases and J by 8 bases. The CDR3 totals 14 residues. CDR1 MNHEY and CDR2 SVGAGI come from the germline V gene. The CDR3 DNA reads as TGTGCCAGCAGTTACGACAGGGGGTTGGGGGAGCTGTTTTTT. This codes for CASSYDRGLGELFF.

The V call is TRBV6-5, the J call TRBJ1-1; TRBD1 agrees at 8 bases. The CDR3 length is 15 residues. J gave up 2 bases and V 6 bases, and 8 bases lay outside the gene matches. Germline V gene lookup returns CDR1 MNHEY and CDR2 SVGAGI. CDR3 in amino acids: CASRIWTGSNTEAFF. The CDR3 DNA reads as TGTGCCAGCAGAATATGGACAGGGTCAAACACTGAAGCTTTCTTT.

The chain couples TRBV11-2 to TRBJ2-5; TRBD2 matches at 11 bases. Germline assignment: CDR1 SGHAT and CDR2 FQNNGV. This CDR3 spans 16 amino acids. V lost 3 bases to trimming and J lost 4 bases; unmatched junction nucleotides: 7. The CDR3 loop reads CASSLGRSGGGETQYF. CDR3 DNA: TGTGCCAGCAGCTTGGGCCGTAGCGGGGGGGGAGAGACCCAGTACTTC.

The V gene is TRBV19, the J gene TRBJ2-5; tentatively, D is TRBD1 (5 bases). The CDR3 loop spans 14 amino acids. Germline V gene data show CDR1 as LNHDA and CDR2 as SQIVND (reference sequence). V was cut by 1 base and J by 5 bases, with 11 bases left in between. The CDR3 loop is CASSIGQGVETQYF. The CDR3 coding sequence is TGTGCCAGTAGTATAGGGCAGGGTGTGGAGACCCAGTACTTC.

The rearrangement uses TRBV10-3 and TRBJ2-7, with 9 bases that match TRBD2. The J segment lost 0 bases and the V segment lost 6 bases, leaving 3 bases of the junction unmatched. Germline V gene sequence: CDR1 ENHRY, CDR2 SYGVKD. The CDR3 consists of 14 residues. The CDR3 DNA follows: TGTGCCATCAGCACACTAGCGGGCTCCTACGAGCAGTACTTC. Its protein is CAISTLAGSYEQYF.

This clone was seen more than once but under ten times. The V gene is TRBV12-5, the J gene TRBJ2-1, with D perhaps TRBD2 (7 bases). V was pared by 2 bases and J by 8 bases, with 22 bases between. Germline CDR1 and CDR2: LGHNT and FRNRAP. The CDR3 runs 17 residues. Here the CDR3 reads CASGLRERDKPLYEQFF. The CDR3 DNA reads TGTGCTAGTGGTTTGAGGGAGCGGGACAAACCCTTATATGAGCAGTTCTTC.

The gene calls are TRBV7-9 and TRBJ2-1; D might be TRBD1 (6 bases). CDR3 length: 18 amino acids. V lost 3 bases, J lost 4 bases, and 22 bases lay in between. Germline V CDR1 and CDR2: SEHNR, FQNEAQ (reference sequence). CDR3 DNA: TGTGCCAGCAGCTTGGGGGCCTCTCGGGACGCCGGATACAATGAGCAGTTCTTC. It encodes CASSLGASRDAGYNEQFF.

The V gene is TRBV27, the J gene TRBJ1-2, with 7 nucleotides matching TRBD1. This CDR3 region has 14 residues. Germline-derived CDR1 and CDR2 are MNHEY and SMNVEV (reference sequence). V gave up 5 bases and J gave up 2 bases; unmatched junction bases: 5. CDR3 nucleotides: TGTGCCAGCAGTGCGGGGACAGCAAACTATGGCTACACCTTC. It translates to CASSAGTANYGYTF.

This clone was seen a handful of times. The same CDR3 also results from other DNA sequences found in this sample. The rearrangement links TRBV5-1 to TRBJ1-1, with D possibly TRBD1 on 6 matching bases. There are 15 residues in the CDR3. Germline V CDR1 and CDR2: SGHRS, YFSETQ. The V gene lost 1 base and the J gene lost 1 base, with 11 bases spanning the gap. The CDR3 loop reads CASSLLGRGNTEAFF. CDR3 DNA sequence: TGCGCCAGCAGCTTGCTGGGCAGGGGGAACACTGAAGCTTTCTTT.

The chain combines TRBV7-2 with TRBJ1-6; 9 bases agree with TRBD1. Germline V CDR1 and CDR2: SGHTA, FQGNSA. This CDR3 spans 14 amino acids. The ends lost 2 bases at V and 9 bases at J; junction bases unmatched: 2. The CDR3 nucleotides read TGTGCCAGCAGCTTAACAGGGGGCCGTTCACCCCTCCACTTT. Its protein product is CASSLTGGRSPLHF.

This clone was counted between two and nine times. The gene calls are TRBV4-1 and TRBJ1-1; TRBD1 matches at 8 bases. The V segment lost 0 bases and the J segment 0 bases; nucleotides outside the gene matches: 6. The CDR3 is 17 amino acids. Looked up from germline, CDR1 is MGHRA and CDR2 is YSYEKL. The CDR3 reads CASSQEAGGYVNTEAFF. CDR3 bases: TGCGCCAGCAGCCAAGAGGCAGGGGGCTACGTGAACACTGAAGCTTTCTTT.

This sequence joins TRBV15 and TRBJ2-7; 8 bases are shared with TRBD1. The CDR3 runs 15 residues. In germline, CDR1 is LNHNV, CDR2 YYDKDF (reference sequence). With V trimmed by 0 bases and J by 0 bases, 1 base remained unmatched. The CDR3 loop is CATSRDTGGSYEQYF. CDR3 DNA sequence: TGTGCCACCAGCAGAGATACAGGGGGCTCCTACGAGCAGTACTTC.

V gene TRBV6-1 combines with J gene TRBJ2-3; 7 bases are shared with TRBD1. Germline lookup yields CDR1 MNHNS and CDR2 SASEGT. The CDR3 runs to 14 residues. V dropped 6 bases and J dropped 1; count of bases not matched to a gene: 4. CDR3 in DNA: TGTGCCAGCAGGACAGGGTGGGGCACAGATACGCAGTATTTT. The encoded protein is CASRTGWGTDTQYF.

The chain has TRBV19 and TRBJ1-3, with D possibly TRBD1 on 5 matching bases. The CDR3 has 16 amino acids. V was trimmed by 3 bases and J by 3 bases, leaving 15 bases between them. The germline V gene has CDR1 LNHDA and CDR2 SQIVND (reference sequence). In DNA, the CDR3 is TGTGCCAGTAGTATCCCCAGGGAAGATTATGGAAACACCATATATTTT. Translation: CASSIPREDYGNTIYF.

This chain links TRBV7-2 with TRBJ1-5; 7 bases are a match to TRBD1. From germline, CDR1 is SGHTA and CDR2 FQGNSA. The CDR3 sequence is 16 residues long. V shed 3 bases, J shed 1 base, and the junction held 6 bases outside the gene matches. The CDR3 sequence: CASSLEGGWSNQPQHF. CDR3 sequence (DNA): TGTGCCAGCAGCTTGGAAGGGGGCTGGAGCAATCAGCCCCAGCATTTT.

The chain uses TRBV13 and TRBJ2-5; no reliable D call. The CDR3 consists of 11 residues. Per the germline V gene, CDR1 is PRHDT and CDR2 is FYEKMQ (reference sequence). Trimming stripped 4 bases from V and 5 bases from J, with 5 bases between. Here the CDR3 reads CASSYRETQYF. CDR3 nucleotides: TGTGCCAGCAGCTACCGGGAGACCCAGTACTTC.

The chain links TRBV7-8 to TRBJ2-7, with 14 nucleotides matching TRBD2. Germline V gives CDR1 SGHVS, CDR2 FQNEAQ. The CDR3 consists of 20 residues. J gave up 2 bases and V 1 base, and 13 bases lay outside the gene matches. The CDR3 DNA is TGTGCCAGCAGCTTAGTCAGGACGACTAGCGGGAGGGAGATGACCTACGAGCAGTACTTC. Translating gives CASSLVRTTSGREMTYEQYF.

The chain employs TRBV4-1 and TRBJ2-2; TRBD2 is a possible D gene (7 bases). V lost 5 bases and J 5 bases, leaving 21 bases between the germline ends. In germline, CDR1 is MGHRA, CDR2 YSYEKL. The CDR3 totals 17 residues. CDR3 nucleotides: TGCGCCAGCAGCTCTCGCTTTGGGGGGGCGGGAACCGGGGAGCTGTTTTTT. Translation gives CASSSRFGGAGTGELFF.

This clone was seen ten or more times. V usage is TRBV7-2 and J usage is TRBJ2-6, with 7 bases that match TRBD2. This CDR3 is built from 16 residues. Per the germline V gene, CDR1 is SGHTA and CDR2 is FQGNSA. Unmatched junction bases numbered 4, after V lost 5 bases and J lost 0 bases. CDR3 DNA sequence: TGTGCCAGCAGCCGGGACTACTCCTCTGGGGCCAACGTCCTGACTTTC. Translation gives CASSRDYSSGANVLTF.

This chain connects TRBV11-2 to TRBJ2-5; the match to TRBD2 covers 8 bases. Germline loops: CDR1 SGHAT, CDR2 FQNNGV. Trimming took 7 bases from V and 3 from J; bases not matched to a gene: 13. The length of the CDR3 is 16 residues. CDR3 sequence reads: CASTYTSGGYEETQYF. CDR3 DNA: TGTGCCAGCACCTACACGAGCGGGGGCTATGAAGAGACCCAGTACTTC.

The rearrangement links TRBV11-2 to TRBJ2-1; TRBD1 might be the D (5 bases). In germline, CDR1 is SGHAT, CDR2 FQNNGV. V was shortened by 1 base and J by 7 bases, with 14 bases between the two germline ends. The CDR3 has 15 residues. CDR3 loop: CASSLAQGVTNEQFF. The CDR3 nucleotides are TGTGCCAGCAGCTTAGCTCAGGGTGTTACGAATGAGCAGTTCTTC.

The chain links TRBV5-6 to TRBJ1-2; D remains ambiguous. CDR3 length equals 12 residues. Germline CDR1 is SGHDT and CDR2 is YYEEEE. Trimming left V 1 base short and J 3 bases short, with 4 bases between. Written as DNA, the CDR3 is TGTGCCAGCAGCTTGCTCGACTATGGCTACACCTTC. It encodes CASSLLDYGYTF.

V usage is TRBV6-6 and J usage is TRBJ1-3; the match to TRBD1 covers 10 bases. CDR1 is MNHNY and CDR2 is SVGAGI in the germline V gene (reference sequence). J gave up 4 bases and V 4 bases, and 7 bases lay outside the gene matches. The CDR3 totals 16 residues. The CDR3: CASSSDRGRLGNTIYF. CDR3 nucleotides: TGTGCCAGCAGTTCCGACAGGGGGCGGCTCGGAAACACCATATATTTT.

CDR3 in DNA: TGTGCCAGTAGTATAACAGGGGGCTATGGCTACACCTTC. Encoded protein: CASSITGGYGYTF. The chain recombines TRBV19 with TRBJ1-2; TRBD1 matches 8 bases. J gave up 4 bases and V 2 bases, and 0 bases lay outside the gene matches. The CDR3 has 13 amino acids. Germline loops: CDR1 LNHDA, CDR2 SQIVND (reference sequence).

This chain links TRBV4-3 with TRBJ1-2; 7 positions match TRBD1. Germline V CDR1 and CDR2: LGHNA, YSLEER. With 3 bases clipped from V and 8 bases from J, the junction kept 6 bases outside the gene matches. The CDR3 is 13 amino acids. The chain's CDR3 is CASSHASGGGYTF. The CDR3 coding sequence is TGCGCCAGCAGCCATGCCTCAGGGGGAGGCTACACCTTC.

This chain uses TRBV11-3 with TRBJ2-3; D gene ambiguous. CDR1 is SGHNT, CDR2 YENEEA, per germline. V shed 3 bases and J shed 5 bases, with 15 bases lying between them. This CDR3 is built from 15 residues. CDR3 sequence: CASSLYGAPGDTQYF. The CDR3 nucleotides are TGTGCCAGCAGCTTGTACGGAGCGCCTGGAGATACGCAGTATTTT.

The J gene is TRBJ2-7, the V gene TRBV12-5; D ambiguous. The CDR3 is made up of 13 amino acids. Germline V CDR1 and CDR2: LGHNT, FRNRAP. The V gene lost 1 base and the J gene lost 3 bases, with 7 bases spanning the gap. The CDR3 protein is CASGLEPYYEQYF. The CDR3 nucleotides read TGTGCTAGTGGTTTGGAGCCCTACTACGAGCAGTACTTC.

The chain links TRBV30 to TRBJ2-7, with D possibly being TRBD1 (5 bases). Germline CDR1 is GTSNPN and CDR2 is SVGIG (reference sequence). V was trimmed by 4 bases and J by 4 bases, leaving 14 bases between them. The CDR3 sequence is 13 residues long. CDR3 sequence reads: CAWTKGSGYEQYF. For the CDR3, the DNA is TGTGCCTGGACTAAAGGGTCAGGGTACGAGCAGTACTTC.

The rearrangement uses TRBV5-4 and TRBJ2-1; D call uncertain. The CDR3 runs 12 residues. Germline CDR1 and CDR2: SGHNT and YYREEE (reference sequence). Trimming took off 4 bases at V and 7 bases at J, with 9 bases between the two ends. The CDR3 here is CASSHPTNEQFF. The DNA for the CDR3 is TGTGCCAGCAGCCACCCGACTAATGAGCAGTTCTTC. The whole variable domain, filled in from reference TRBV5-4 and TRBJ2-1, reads ETGVTQSPTHLIKTRGQQVTLRCSSQSGHNTVSWYQQALGQGPQFIFQYYREEENGRGNFPPRFSGLQFPNYSSELNVNALELDDSALYLCASSHPTNEQFFGPGTRLTVL.

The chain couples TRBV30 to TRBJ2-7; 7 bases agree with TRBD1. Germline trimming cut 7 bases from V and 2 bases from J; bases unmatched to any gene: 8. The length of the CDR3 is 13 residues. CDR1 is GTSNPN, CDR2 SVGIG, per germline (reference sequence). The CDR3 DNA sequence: TGTGCCTACTCGGACAGGAACCCCTACGAGCAGTACTTC. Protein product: CAYSDRNPYEQYF.

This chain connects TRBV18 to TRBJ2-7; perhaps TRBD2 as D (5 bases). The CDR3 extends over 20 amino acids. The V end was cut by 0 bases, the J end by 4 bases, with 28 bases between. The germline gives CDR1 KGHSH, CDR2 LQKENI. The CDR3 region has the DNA TGTGCCAGCTCACCACCGGGGAGCAGGAGGCAGGCCGAGGCCCCTTACGAGCAGTACTTC. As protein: CASSPPGSRRQAEAPYEQYF.

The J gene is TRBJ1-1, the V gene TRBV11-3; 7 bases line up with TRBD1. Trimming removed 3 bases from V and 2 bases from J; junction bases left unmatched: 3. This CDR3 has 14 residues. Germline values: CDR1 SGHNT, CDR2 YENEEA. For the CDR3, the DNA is TGTGCCAGCAGCTTGGGACAGACCAACACTGAAGCTTTCTTT. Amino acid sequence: CASSLGQTNTEAFF. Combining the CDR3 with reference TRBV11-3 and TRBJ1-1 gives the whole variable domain EAGVVQSPRYKIIEKKQPVAFWCNPISGHNTLYWYLQNLGQGPELLIRYENEEAVDDSQLPKDRFSAERLKGVDSTLKIQPAELGDSAVYLCASSLGQTNTEAFFGQGTRLTVV.